These 10 T cell receptor beta chains were all obtained from the same sample, sequenced in a study of cytomegalovirus exposure and HLA in healthy donors (TCRdb year 2017). Receptor amplification or capture employed the immunoSEQ multiplex PCR assay. For the multiplex PCR, a mixture combining 60 forward primers for TCR Vbeta segments and 13 reverse primers for TCR Jbeta segments was used. The clones in this table, taken by TCRdb from immuneACCESS, are in-frame only. Not every clone is retained; where verified, under half of the shortfall comes from an unresolved V gene, and the cause of the rest is unknown. The sample table lists about 200,000 clones, around 87% of them with a count of one. The top ten clonotypes cover roughly 1.9% of the sample. Material for sequencing was PBMCs. The receptors come from a woman younger than 30 in good health and CMV-seronegative.

The gene calls are TRBV7-9 and TRBJ2-1; TRBD1 matches at 7 bases. The germline V gene encodes CDR1 SEHNR and CDR2 FQNEAQ (reference sequence). The CDR3 loop spans 15 amino acids. V trimming: 5 bases; J trimming: 5 bases; junction bases outside the gene matches: 9. Here the CDR3 reads CASSPTGARDNEQFF. The CDR3 nucleotides read TGTGCCAGCAGCCCAACAGGGGCCAGAGACAATGAGCAGTTCTTC.

The chain recombines TRBV2 with TRBJ2-1; 9 bases fit TRBD2. Germline V lookup: CDR1 SNHLY, CDR2 FYNNEI. The CDR3 is 18 residues long. J was trimmed by 5 bases and V by 6 bases; bases with no gene match: 17. CDR3 region: CASRPLTSGGGANNEQFF. The CDR3 DNA reads as TGTGCCAGCAGACCTCTAACGTCGGGCGGGGGGGCCAACAATGAGCAGTTCTTC.

The chain recombines TRBV11-2 with TRBJ2-1; 7 nucleotides match TRBD2. The germline V gene encodes CDR1 SGHAT and CDR2 FQNNGV. The CDR3 consists of 12 residues. With 6 bases clipped from V and 7 bases from J, the junction kept 3 bases outside the gene matches. The CDR3 coding sequence is TGTGCCAGCAGAAAAGCGGGGAATGAGCAGTTCTTC. This sequence encodes CASRKAGNEQFF.

The V gene is TRBV29-1, the J gene TRBJ2-1; 8 bases align to TRBD2. Germline V gene sequence: CDR1 SQVTM, CDR2 ANQGSEA. The CDR3 sequence is 15 residues long. V dropped 5 bases and J dropped 3; count of bases not matched to a gene: 9. The CDR3 loop reads CSVHFSGMIYNEQFF. CDR3 DNA sequence: TGCAGCGTTCATTTTAGCGGGATGATCTACAATGAGCAGTTCTTC.

The CDR3 DNA sequence: TGTGCCAGCAGCCCCAGAGACAGGGGGCAATCTGGAAACACCATATATTTT. Its translation: CASSPRDRGQSGNTIYF. This sequence joins TRBV9 and TRBJ1-3, with 10 bases matching TRBD1. The CDR3 sequence is 17 residues long. Germline loops: CDR1 SGDLS, CDR2 YYNGEE. V trimming: 4 bases; J trimming: 1 base; junction bases outside the gene matches: 8.

CDR3 sequence: CASSVLNRGRTVYEKLFF. CDR3 bases: TGTGCCAGCAGCGTCCTGAACAGGGGCCGAACCGTATACGAAAAACTGTTTTTT. The chain employs TRBV5-6 and TRBJ1-4; 7 bases map to TRBD1. The CDR3 runs 18 residues. Germline assignment: CDR1 SGHDT and CDR2 YYEEEE. J lost 8 bases, V lost 4 bases, and 20 bases had no gene match.

The rearrangement links TRBV28 to TRBJ1-3; 8 bases agree with TRBD1. CDR1 is MDHEN, CDR2 SYDVKM, per germline. V lost 6 bases to trimming and J lost 4 bases; unmatched junction nucleotides: 5. The CDR3 spans 14 residues. The CDR3 DNA is TGTGCCAGCAGGTCGACAGGGGCAGGAAACACCATATATTTT. Residues: CASRSTGAGNTIYF.

This chain joins TRBV7-3 and TRBJ2-3; 9 nucleotides line up with TRBD2. Looked up from germline, CDR1 is SGHTA and CDR2 is FQGTGA. The V and J ends lost 5 bases and 5 bases, in that order; junction bases with no gene match: 8. The CDR3 has 15 amino acids. CDR3 amino acids: CASSPLGLAGDTQYF. CDR3 nucleotides: TGTGCCAGCAGCCCTCTGGGACTAGCCGGAGATACGCAGTATTTT.

Comment on this clone: The junction and the germline gene differ at one end; a read error may be behind it. This chain joins TRBV12-5 and TRBJ2-2; D is uncertain. The CDR3 has 12 amino acids. Germline CDR1 reads LGHNT; CDR2 reads FRNRAP. The CDR3 region has the DNA TGTGCTACTGGTCGCGACACCGGGGAGCTGTTTTTT. Protein product: CATGRDTGELFF.

The chain combines TRBV6-1 with TRBJ2-5, with D possibly matching TRBD2 (6 bases). Germline CDR1 MNHNS, CDR2 SASEGT. This CDR3 is built from 14 residues. The CDR3 reads CVSLRGTGGETQYF. Written as DNA, the CDR3 is TGTGTCTCTTTGCGGGGCACCGGCGGAGAGACCCAGTACTTC.